This T cell receptor (beta chain) stems from a study of cytomegalovirus exposure and HLA in healthy donors (dated by TCRdb to about 2017). In the study overall: An earlier analysis of fewer than 750 of the donors reported around 280 Gb of sequence data and 95 million to 120 million unique TCR beta sequences obtained from about 200 million T cells. Roughly 320 gigabases of sequencing data and around 85 million unique TCR sequences made up an early release that covered approximately 700 HLA-typed donors. Among the roughly 400 genotyped donors, around 81% belonged to the genetic ancestry cluster associated with self-reported Caucasian donors. The study was designed to test whether signatures of past pathogen exposure could be identified by cataloging public T cell receptors. The study used immunosequencing to profile the T cell repertoires of several hundred subjects and linked those repertoires to cytomegalovirus serostatus. In addition to the first cohort of 666 subjects, a separate validation cohort of 130 or so different subjects was used. To predict cytomegalovirus infection status, the study combined high-throughput TCR immunosequencing, statistical association of individual TCRs with disease status, and machine learning. In a later analysis, previously published TCR beta repertoires from roughly 710 donors were re-analyzed and high-resolution HLA genotyping was added so that TCR occurrence patterns could be studied. The later analysis used no new phenotypic data to find candidate immune exposures, relying instead on TCR beta sequences and their occurrence across donors. To decide whether each TCR beta V gene segment behaved as functional or pseudogenic, an earlier analysis of 587 of the donors relied on high-throughput TCR beta sequencing. Donor age, sex, ethnicity and CMV serostatus were compiled together with the repertoire data. A later genetic analysis used genome-wide SNP genotypes for about three fifths of the roughly 700 donors, treating that subset as a discovery cohort. All discovery cohort repertoires had been generated on a single sequencing platform. HLA typing covered class I and class II loci at four-digit resolution. The number of donors typed differed by locus, with 629-630 for A, B, C, DRB1 and DQB1, 522 for DQA1, nearly 610 for DPA1, and approximately 470 for DPB1. Roughly 5 DR-DQ haplotypes were handled as single units for association and clustering, since linkage in the cohort was strong. Across roughly 420 genotyped donors of the cohort, an average of about 250,000 unique TCR beta nucleotide sequences per donor were sequenced, and around 20% of those sequences were non-productive. Broader findings and caveats from the paper: In a later analysis, several top co-occurrence clusters were reported to appear linked to parvovirus B19, influenza, CMV and Epstein-Barr virus. The authors suggested that the approach could potentially be generalized to other disease states and immunological phenotypes. In an earlier analysis of 587 of the donors, most TCR beta V segments appeared in productive rearrangements about 87% or about 30% of the time, broadly matching IMGT annotations. The classifier was reported to diagnose cytomegalovirus status with high specificity and sensitivity in both the original and validation cohorts. Roughly uniform sequencing depth across donors was assumed in presence/absence analyses, although this assumption may not hold. When HLA alleles, especially DR and DQ, strongly co-occurred, attributing TCR associations to individual alleles was difficult. The study listed 150 to 200 TCR beta chains as associated with cytomegalovirus. Correlated functional status among segregating V segments might be attributable to linkage disequilibrium, but an unknown experimental factor could not be ruled out. A further reported finding was that TCR beta sequences accurately predicted the HLA-A and HLA-B alleles for most subjects in the first cohort. An association between a missense DCLRE1C variant and V-gene and J-gene trimming of TCR beta chains was found in a later genetic analysis and replicated in an independent cohort. Because HLA typing was unavailable for some donors at each locus, only the typed subset was used in association tests. In a later analysis, the rate of TCR association differed among HLA loci, with DRB1 alleles having the most associated TCRs and HLA-C alleles having the fewest. The cohort was sequenced for TCR beta chains only, and without alpha or paired-chain data the features that could be detected were limited. In a later genetic analysis, fewer N-insertions in productive TCRs were reported among donors in an Asian-associated ancestry cluster than the roughly 710-donor mean. The sequencing pipeline was judged likely to have produced a cluster of highly shared sequence variants as a technical artifact. According to a later analysis, most CMV-associated TCR beta chains appeared to be HLA-restricted, and the HLA associations seemed to be driven largely by CMV exposure. Over 15 rarely observed V segments, including chromosome 9 orphons, were excluded from the earlier analysis of approximately 500 of the donors because counts were too low. In a later analysis, HLA-associated TCR beta chains were found to be more clonally expanded and to have lower generation probabilities than equally common non-associated chains. In vitro tests confirmed that a few of the cytomegalovirus-associated TCR beta chains recognize cytomegalovirus antigens. The 87-base-pair reads could not distinguish some IMGT-functional V segments, including TRBV6-2 and TRBV6-3, so those segments were excluded. While some public TCRs were present in many individuals, most TCR sequences turned up only very rarely across donors. The only immune exposure information available for the cohort was CMV serostatus. At a false discovery rate of 0.05, a later analysis linked roughly 17,000 TCR beta sequences to specific HLA alleles.

To prepare the library, the immunoSEQ multiplex PCR assay was applied. A mixture of 60 forward primers for TCR Vbeta segments and 13 reverse primers for TCR Jbeta segments was used in the multiplex PCR. The CDR3 region of rearranged TCR beta genes was amplified from genomic DNA by a multiplex PCR assay. Amplified TCR beta libraries were sequenced as 87-base-pair reads on the Illumina HiSeq System. Per the authors' processing: Across the 670 or so repertoires, a later analysis counted around 80 million unique TCR beta chains, 8.5 million to 12 million of which were shared by at least two donors. To remove PCR and sequencing errors, raw reads were error-corrected and collapsed into unique sequences using a nearest-neighbor algorithm that merged closely related sequences. CDR3 sequences were aligned to IMGT reference sequences to assign V, D and J gene segments. Each retained sequence needed at least a six-nucleotide match to both a V gene segment and a J gene segment. A rearrangement counted as productive if the CDR3 had no stop codons and remained in frame with V and J, and every other rearrangement counted as non-productive. Following IMGT convention, CDR3 was defined as the stretch from the second conserved V-encoded cysteine up to the conserved J-encoded phenylalanine. The earlier analysis of 450 to 750 of the donors excluded any sequence lacking an unambiguous match to a single V gene segment. An earlier analysis of about 600 of the donors called V segments functional above 56.7% productive rearrangements and segregating when the between-donor standard deviation exceeded 5%. To diagnose cytomegalovirus status from the catalog of TCR beta chain sequences, a statistical classification framework was built. A later analysis assigned V and J genes by comparing TCR nucleotide sequences with IMGT/GENE-DB human TR gene sequences. In a later analysis, CDR3 sequences and most-parsimonious VDJ recombination scenarios were assigned using the TCRdist pipeline. In a later analysis, each TCR beta chain was defined by its CDR3 amino acid sequence together with its V-gene family, and reads lacking a unique V-gene family were excluded. A later analysis removed 550 to 650 highly shared, low-generation-probability nucleotide sequences to deal with suspected cross-contamination and a sequencing artifact. In a later analysis, a clonal expansion index for each public chain was calculated from normalized within-repertoire ranks of inferred template counts. In a later analysis, generation probabilities were computed with a VDJ recombination model fitted to out-of-frame rearrangements, and the resulting probabilities were checked against IGoR. A later analysis scored TCR-TCR, TCR-HLA and TCR-CMV co-occurrence with hypergeometric tests, applying a repertoire-size bias correction to TCR pairs. A later analysis estimated false discovery rates by permuting HLA or CMV assignments 20 times. A later analysis grouped co-occurring TCRs with DBSCAN, adding TCRdist sequence similarity when clustering within HLA-allele-positive subsets. Repertoires with fewer than 30,000 or more than 120,000 public chains, plus five repertoires with anomalous nucleotide sharing, were excluded from co-occurrence clustering. TCRdb holds this immuneACCESS table with in-frame rearrangements only. Some clones are missing; in checked studies, unresolved V genes explain under half, and the rest has no known cause. V and J calls and clone size are those listed in that table; D and trimming were worked out from the DNA. A total of about 100,000 clones appear in this sample, 65% to 80% of them only once. Of the sample, more than 9% is held by the ten largest clones.

From the cysteine through the phenylalanine, the CDR3 covers 16 amino acids. The read is trimmed to its CDR3 DNA, 48 bases read in frame from base 1. Looking up the germline V gene yields CDR1 MDHEN and CDR2 SYDVKM. The germline V and J ends show losses of 4 bases and 4 bases respectively, and no gene match explains 10 bases of the junction. The cohort was made up of approximately 700 healthy bone marrow donors. All cohort members were sampled while nominally healthy, although unrecorded immune exposures were likely present. The donor was CMV seronegative and belonged to the group of 320 or so seronegative cohort members. Each donor provided a peripheral blood sample, and peripheral blood mononuclear cells were used for TCR beta sequencing. The Qiagen DNeasy Blood Extraction Kit was used to extract genomic DNA from the blood cell samples. About this clone itself: What this receptor recognizes is not known. Base qualities were left out, and no much larger clone turns up one base away.

This sequence was found in a man aged 45-65 years in good health and CMV-seronegative. Sequencing was performed on PBMCs. The chain is encoded by TRBV28 joined to TRBJ1-3, with TRBD1 matching 7 junction bases. CDR3 sequence: CASSSNAGGLGNTIYF. Here is the DNA: TGTGCCAGCAGTTCAAACGCAGGGGGATTGGGAAACACCATATATTTT. When the CDR3 is completed using the reference TRBV28 and TRBJ1-3 genes on either side, the full variable domain is DVKVTQSSRYLVKRTGEKVFLECVQDMDHENMFWYRQDPGLGLRLIYFSYDVKMKEKGDIPEGYSVSREKKERFSLILESASTNQTSMYLCASSSNAGGLGNTIYFGEGSWLTVV.